This T cell receptor (beta chain) was identified during a study of cytomegalovirus exposure and HLA in healthy donors (dated by TCRdb to about 2017). With regard to the full study: According to an earlier analysis of around 600 of the donors, 150 million to 200 million T cells yielded over 100 million unique TCR beta sequences and around 300 Gb of sequence data. Donor age, sex, ethnicity and CMV serostatus were compiled together with the repertoire data. High-throughput TCR immunosequencing, statistical association of individual TCRs with disease status, and machine learning were combined to predict cytomegalovirus infection status. All discovery cohort repertoires had been generated using a single sequencing platform. Along with the approximately 700-subject first cohort, a separate validation cohort of over a hundred different subjects was used. The T cell repertoires of about 700 subjects were profiled by immunosequencing and related to cytomegalovirus serostatus. Roughly 5 DR-DQ haplotypes were treated as single units for association and clustering because of strong linkage in the cohort. In a later analysis, previously published TCR beta repertoires from 670 or so donors were re-analyzed and high-resolution HLA genotyping was added so that TCR occurrence patterns could be studied. The study was designed to test whether signatures of past pathogen exposure could be identified by cataloging public T cell receptors. Approximately 300 gigabases of sequencing data and around 85 million unique TCR sequences made up an early release that covered nearly 650 HLA-typed donors. Of the roughly 410 genotyped donors, 81% were placed in the genetic ancestry cluster associated with self-reported Caucasian donors. A later genetic analysis used genome-wide SNP genotypes for about 60% of the roughly 700 donors, treating that subset as a discovery cohort. An earlier analysis of 587 of the donors applied high-throughput TCR beta sequencing to assess whether each TCR beta V gene segment acted as functional or pseudogenic. Among a few hundred genotyped donors of the cohort, an average of approximately 230,000 unique TCR beta nucleotide sequences were sequenced per donor, about a sixth of them non-productive. In the later analysis, no new phenotypic data were used to find candidate immune exposures; instead, reliance was placed on TCR beta sequences and their occurrence across donors. The number of typed donors differed by locus: roughly 620-640 for A, B, C, DRB1 and DQB1; 500 to 550 for DQA1; 600 to 610 for DPA1; and some 430 for DPB1. HLA typing included class I and class II loci at four-digit resolution.

Receptor libraries were prepared by the immunoSEQ multiplex PCR assay. For the multiplex PCR, a mixture combining 60 forward primers for TCR Vbeta segments and 13 reverse primers for TCR Jbeta segments was used. Amplification of the CDR3 region of rearranged TCR beta genes was performed with a multiplex PCR assay on genomic DNA. The Illumina HiSeq System was used to sequence the amplified TCR beta libraries as 87-base-pair reads. The study's own analysis went as follows. In a later analysis, 80 million or so unique TCR beta chains were counted across the approximately 640 repertoires, and roughly 10 million of these chains were shared by at least two donors. To remove PCR and sequencing errors, raw reads were error-corrected and collapsed into unique sequences using a nearest-neighbor algorithm that merged closely related sequences. CDR3 sequences were aligned to IMGT reference sequences to assign V, D and J gene segments. For a sequence to be retained, a match of at least six nucleotides was required to both a V gene segment and a J gene segment. Rearrangements were classified as productive when the CDR3 lacked stop codons and remained in frame with V and J, and all other rearrangements were classified as non-productive. CDR3 was defined according to IMGT convention as the region running from the second conserved V-encoded cysteine to the conserved J-encoded phenylalanine. Sequences without an unambiguous match to a single V gene segment were excluded from the earlier analysis of several hundred of the donors. In an earlier analysis of roughly 600 of the donors, a V segment was called functional when productive rearrangements were above 56.7%, and segregating when the standard deviation between donors exceeded 5%. A statistical classification framework was built to diagnose cytomegalovirus status from the catalog of TCR beta chain sequences. In a later analysis, V and J genes were assigned by comparing TCR nucleotide sequences against IMGT/GENE-DB human TR gene sequences. In a later analysis, CDR3 sequences and most-parsimonious VDJ recombination scenarios were assigned using the TCRdist pipeline. In a later analysis, every TCR beta chain was defined by the combination of its CDR3 amino acid sequence and its V-gene family, and reads without a unique V-gene family were dropped. A later analysis removed several hundred highly shared, low-generation-probability nucleotide sequences to deal with suspected cross-contamination and a sequencing artifact. For each public chain, a later analysis derived a clonal expansion index from normalized ranks of inferred template counts within each repertoire. In a later analysis, generation probabilities were computed with a VDJ recombination model fitted to out-of-frame rearrangements, and the resulting probabilities were checked against IGoR. In a later analysis, TCR-TCR, TCR-HLA and TCR-CMV co-occurrence was scored with hypergeometric tests, and a repertoire-size bias correction was applied to TCR pairs. To estimate false discovery rates, a later analysis permuted the HLA or CMV assignments 20 times. A later analysis grouped co-occurring TCRs with DBSCAN, adding TCRdist sequence similarity when clustering within HLA-allele-positive subsets. Repertoires with fewer than 30,000 or more than 120,000 public chains, plus five repertoires with anomalous nucleotide sharing, were excluded from co-occurrence clustering. TCRdb provides this immuneACCESS table in a form limited to in-frame rearrangements. Some clones are lacking; in checked studies, under half of them reflect an unresolved V gene, and why the rest are absent is not known. D and trimming come from the DNA, and the V and J calls and clone size come from that table. In all, the sample holds about 88,000 clones, and 90% of those were seen once. Together, the top ten hold about 2.5% of the sample.

Concerning this clone itself: The antigen it recognizes is unknown. The input lacks base qualities; no much larger clone sits a single base away.

Reading the germline V gene gives CDR1 MDHEN and CDR2 SYDVKM. V gives up 5 bases and J gives up 5 bases, and the segment between their germline ends measures 7 bases. Spanning cysteine to phenylalanine, the CDR3 consists of 12 amino acids. Kept here is only the CDR3 DNA, which spans 36 bases and is read in frame from base 1. On the study overall, not on this receptor specifically: In a later analysis, HLA-associated TCR beta chains were found to be more clonally expanded and to have lower generation probabilities than equally common non-associated chains. In the study, 150 to 200 TCR beta chains were listed as associated with cytomegalovirus. In a later analysis, several top co-occurrence clusters were reported to appear linked to parvovirus B19, influenza, CMV and Epstein-Barr virus. A later analysis found that most CMV-associated TCR beta chains appeared HLA-restricted, with HLA associations seemingly driven largely by CMV exposure. Because the 87-base-pair reads could not distinguish some IMGT-functional V segments, including TRBV6-2 and TRBV6-3, those segments were excluded. Roughly uniform sequencing depth across donors was assumed in presence/absence analyses, although this assumption may not hold. Correlated functional status among segregating V segments might reflect linkage disequilibrium, but an unknown experimental factor could not be ruled out. In a later analysis, some 17,000 TCR beta sequences were associated with specific HLA alleles at a false discovery rate of 0.05. This cohort had only TCR beta chains sequenced, and the lack of alpha or paired-chain data limited which features could be detected. When HLA alleles, especially DR and DQ, strongly co-occurred, TCR associations were difficult to assign to individual alleles. Across donors, most TCR sequences were observed very rarely, whereas some public TCRs were present in many individuals. In a later analysis, the rate of TCR association differed among HLA loci, with DRB1 alleles having the most associated TCRs and HLA-C alleles having the fewest. HLA typing was unavailable for some donors at each locus, so association tests used only the typed subset. In a later genetic analysis, a missense DCLRE1C variant was associated with V-gene and J-gene trimming of TCR beta chains, and the association was replicated in an independent cohort. Cytomegalovirus status was reported to be diagnosed by the classifier with high specificity and sensitivity in both the original and validation cohorts. It was suggested by the authors that the approach could potentially be generalized to other disease states and immunological phenotypes. Approximately 16 rarely observed V segments, including chromosome 9 orphons, were excluded from the earlier analysis of about 500 of the donors because counts were too low. In an earlier analysis of approximately 590 of the donors, most TCR beta V segments appeared in productive rearrangements about 90% or about 30% of the time, broadly matching IMGT annotations. A later genetic analysis reported fewer N-insertions in productive TCRs among donors in an Asian-associated ancestry cluster than the 666-donor mean. A further reported finding was that TCR beta sequences accurately predicted the HLA-A and HLA-B alleles for most subjects in the first cohort. In vitro tests confirmed that three of the cytomegalovirus-associated TCR beta chains recognize cytomegalovirus antigens. Immune exposure information for the cohort was limited to CMV serostatus. A cluster of highly shared sequence variants was judged likely to represent a technical artifact of the sequencing pipeline.

In total, more than 500 healthy bone marrow donors made up the cohort. At the time of sampling, every cohort member was nominally healthy, though immune exposures that went unrecorded were likely present. The donor tested CMV seronegative, placing the donor among the 350 or so seronegative members of the cohort. A peripheral blood sample was provided by each donor, and peripheral blood mononuclear cells were used for TCR beta sequencing. The Qiagen DNeasy Blood Extraction Kit was used to extract genomic DNA from the blood cell samples. Sequencing used PBMCs. The TCR comes from a man aged 18 to 35 in good health and CMV-seronegative. The chain links TRBV28 with TRBJ1-5; the D gene remains uncertain. The nucleotide sequence is TGTGCCAGCAGTCCACAGCATCAGCCCCAGCATTTT. It codes for CASSPQHQPQHF.